This T cell receptor (beta chain) came from a study of blood T cells in healthy people across ages (dated by TCRdb to between 2014 and 2017). Regarding the study in general: In model experiments, roughly one uniquely barcoded TCR beta cDNA molecule per two T cells was captured by template switching. Using deep sequencing normalized with unique cDNA molecular identifiers, the study measured how TCR beta repertoire diversity changes with age. To avoid experimental bias, donors of different ages were randomly spread across the sequencing lanes. Donors were grouped into four age groups: young (average approximately 15 years), middle-aged (39), aged (around 62) and long-lived (about 82). Using the same blood draw, the study looked at two additional independent replicas of 1 million unique cDNA reads for two donors, one aged 18 to 30 and the other aged 80 or older. What the work shows at the level of the full study, not this receptor alone: Estimates of total diversity based on one million sequenced T cells were considered lower bounds and underestimates. Compared with the aged group, the long-lived group had more naive CD4+ T cells, fewer expanded clones and increased TCR diversity, suggesting age selection. Donor CMV infection status was unknown, potentially confounding age-related changes in expanded clonotypes. Since profiling was done on bulk unsorted PBMCs, naive and antigen-experienced compartments could not be conclusively compared. Observed TCR beta diversity per million T cells fell roughly linearly with age, and a significant reduction was already apparent by age about 43. There was a strong correlation between observed TCR beta diversity and the percentage of naive T cells measured by flow cytometry.

Systemically healthy Caucasian individuals from Russia, around 38 in total and aged roughly 6 to 95 years, were included as donors. Approximately 11 milliliters of peripheral blood were drawn from each donor into EDTA-treated Vacutainer tubes. Ficoll-Paque density-gradient centrifugation was used to isolate PBMCs, with at least 7 million per sample. Total RNA, at least 6 micrograms per sample, was extracted from PBMCs with Trizol reagent. For every donor, an aliquot of PBMCs went through flow cytometry to measure the percentages of naive CD45RAhigh/CD27high T cells. This clonotype was seen a handful of times. Its specific antigen is unknown. Base qualities are not provided; no much larger clone lies one nucleotide away. CDR1 is given as MNHEY and CDR2 as SVGEGT, both from the germline V gene. The CDR3, cysteine through phenylalanine, is 14 amino acids long. The DNA shown is the 42-base CDR3, in frame from base 1. The V and J ends are trimmed by 5 bases and 8 bases, leaving 17 bases between them.

Library construction relied on 5' RACE. TCRdb names Illumina HiSeq 2500 as the instrument used. A second PCR of 7 to 11 cycles was performed with a sample-barcoded 5' primer and a J-beta primer mix. A unique molecular identifier was introduced onto each TCR beta cDNA molecule by a template-switch 5' adaptor carrying 12 random nucleotides. At least 3 million CDR3-containing paired-end reads were obtained from each sample. First-strand cDNA synthesis was performed from all RNA using the Mint cDNA synthesis kit, with priming by a TRBC-specific oligonucleotide. After uracil-DNA glycosylase treatment, a first 18-cycle PCR used universal primers M1SS and BC2_uni_R on all cDNA. In the original analysis: Each sample was normalized by randomly selecting 1 million high-quality reads, each carrying a distinct molecular identifier. Reads with shared molecular identifiers were discarded instead of being binned into consensus sequences. MiTCR, with a Q25 quality threshold and the strictest error-elimination algorithm, was used for CDR3 identification, clonotype clustering and error correction. Lower-bound total TCR beta diversity was estimated with a nonparametric unseen species model using Euler transformation. TCRdb's own reprocessing of the public reads used fastp at Q25 and MiXCR and kept productive beta chains. Duplicate CDR3 protein sequences are folded into a single record with the most common DNA and genes. TCRdb's processing, not the authors' own work, is the source of the V and J calls. In all, the sample holds about a million distinct CDR3 sequences, and 45% to 60% of those were seen once. The ten largest clones add up to 20% to 25% of the sample.

This clonotype was sampled from a woman in her sixties or seventies in good health. This receptor chain uses TRBV6-2 or TRBV6-3 and TRBJ2-3; the D gene is not confidently resolved. Sequencing was carried out using blood. The CDR3 is CASSPSLVRSTQYF. In nucleotides, the sequence is TGTGCCAGCAGTCCGAGTCTTGTGCGCAGTACGCAGTATTTT.